This is a list of T cell receptor beta chains from one sample in a study of T-cell reconstitution after alpha-beta-depleted transplantation in children. Using its own MiXCR run on the PCR reads, TCRdb lists one record per CDR3 protein. The sample holds over 550,000 distinct CDR3 sequences, 8% to 11% seen once. Sequencing was performed on PBMCs from the stem cell graft donor, taken from the stem cell graft. The receptors originated from a human donor who donated a stem cell graft to a child with acute myeloid leukemia. The CDR3 runs from the conserved cysteine through the conserved F or W. Expanded clones get a size class; other rows say once, few or many, or leave the size out.

v_call,clone_size,j_call,cdr3_aa
TRBV21-1,-,TRBJ2-5,CASSNPAAGHCSWQETQYF
TRBV20-1,-,TRBJ2-1,CSARGTSQTYNEQFF
TRBV7-9,-,TRBJ1-1,CASSFEGGMNTEAFF
TRBV20-1,-,TRBJ2-1,CSVYLAGGWNEQFF
TRBV5-5,many,TRBJ2-6,CASSLWDRAPSGANVLTF
TRBV6-1,-,TRBJ2-5,CASSRADGQETQYF
TRBV7-2,-,TRBJ2-5,CASSLAEATQYF
TRBV20-1,many,TRBJ2-7,CSARVGSSPYEQYF
TRBV7-2,-,TRBJ2-5,CASSLVVTDQETQYF
TRBV11-2,many,TRBJ2-7,CASSRRGFDASYEQYF